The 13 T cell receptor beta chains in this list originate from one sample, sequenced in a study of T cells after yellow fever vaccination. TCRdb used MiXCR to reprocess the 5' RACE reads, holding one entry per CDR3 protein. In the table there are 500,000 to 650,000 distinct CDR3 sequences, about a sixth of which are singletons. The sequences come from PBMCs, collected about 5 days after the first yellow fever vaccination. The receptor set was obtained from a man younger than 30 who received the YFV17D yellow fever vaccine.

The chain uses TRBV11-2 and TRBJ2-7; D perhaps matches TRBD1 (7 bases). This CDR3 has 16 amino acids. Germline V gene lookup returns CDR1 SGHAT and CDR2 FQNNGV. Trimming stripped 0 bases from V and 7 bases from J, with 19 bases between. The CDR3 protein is CASSLDQWAGGPEQYF. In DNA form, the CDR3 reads TGTGCCAGCAGCTTAGATCAGTGGGCAGGGGGGCCGGAGCAGTACTTC.

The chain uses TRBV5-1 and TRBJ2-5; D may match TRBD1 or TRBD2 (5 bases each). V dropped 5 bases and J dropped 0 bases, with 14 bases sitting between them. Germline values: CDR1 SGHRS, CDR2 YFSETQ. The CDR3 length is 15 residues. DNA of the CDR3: TGCGCCAGCAGTTTTACGGGGCCGTACCAAGAGACCCAGTACTTC. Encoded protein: CASSFTGPYQETQYF.

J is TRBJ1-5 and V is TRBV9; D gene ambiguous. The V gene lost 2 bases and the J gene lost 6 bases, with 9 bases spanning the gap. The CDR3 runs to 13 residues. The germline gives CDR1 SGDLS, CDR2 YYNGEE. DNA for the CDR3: TGTGCCAGCAGCGTTGATGGGGTTCAGCCCCAGCATTTT. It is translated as CASSVDGVQPQHF.

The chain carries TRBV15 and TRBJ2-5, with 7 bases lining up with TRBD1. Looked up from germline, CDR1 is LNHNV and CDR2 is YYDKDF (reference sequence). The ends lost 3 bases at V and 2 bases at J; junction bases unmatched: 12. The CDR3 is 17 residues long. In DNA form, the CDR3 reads TGTGCCACCAGCAGCCTGGTTGGAGAGGGGGCACAAGAGACCCAGTACTTC. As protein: CATSSLVGEGAQETQYF.

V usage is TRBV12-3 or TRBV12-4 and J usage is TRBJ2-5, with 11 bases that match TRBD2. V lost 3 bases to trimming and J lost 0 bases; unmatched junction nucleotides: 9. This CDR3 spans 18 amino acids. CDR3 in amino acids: CASSFELAGVTYQETQYF. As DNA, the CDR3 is TGTGCCAGCAGTTTTGAACTAGCGGGGGTTACGTACCAAGAGACCCAGTACTTC.

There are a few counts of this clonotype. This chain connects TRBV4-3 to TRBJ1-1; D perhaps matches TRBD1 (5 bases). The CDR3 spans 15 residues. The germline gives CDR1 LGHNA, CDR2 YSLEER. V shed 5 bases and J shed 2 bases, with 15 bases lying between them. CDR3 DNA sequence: TGCGCCAGCAGCTACGACGAGGACATAAACACTGAAGCTTTCTTT. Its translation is CASSYDEDINTEAFF.

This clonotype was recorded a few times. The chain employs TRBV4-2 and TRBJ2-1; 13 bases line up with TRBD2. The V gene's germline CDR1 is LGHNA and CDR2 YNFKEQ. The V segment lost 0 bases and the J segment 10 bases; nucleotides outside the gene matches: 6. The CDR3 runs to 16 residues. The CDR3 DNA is TGTGCCAGCAGCCAAGATCTGACTAGCGGGGGGTGGGAGCAGTTCTTC. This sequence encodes CASSQDLTSGGWEQFF.

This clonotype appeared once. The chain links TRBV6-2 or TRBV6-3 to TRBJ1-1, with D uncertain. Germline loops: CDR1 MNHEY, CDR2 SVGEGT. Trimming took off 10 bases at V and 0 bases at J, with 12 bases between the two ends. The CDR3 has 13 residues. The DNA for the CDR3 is TGTGCCACCTTAGGGATACTGAACACTGAAGCTTTCTTT. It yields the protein CATLGILNTEAFF.

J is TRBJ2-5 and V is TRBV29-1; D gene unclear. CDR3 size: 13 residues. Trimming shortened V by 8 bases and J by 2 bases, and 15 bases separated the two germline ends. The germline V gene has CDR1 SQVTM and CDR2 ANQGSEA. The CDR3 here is CSTEKGNQETQYF. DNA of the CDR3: TGCAGCACTGAAAAAGGGAATCAAGAGACCCAGTACTTC.

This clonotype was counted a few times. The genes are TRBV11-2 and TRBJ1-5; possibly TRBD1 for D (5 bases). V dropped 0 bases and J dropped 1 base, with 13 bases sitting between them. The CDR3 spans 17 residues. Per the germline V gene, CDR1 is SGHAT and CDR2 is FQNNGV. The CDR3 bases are TGTGCCAGCAGCTTAGATGCAGTGGGGGGGAGCAATCAGCCCCAGCATTTT. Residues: CASSLDAVGGSNQPQHF.

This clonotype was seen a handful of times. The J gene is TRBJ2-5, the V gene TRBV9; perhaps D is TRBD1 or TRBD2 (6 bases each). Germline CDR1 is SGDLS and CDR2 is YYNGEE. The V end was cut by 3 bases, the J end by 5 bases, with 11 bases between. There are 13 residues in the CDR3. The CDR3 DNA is TGTGCCAGCAGCGCGGGGGCGGAGGAGACCCAGTACTTC. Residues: CASSAGAEETQYF.

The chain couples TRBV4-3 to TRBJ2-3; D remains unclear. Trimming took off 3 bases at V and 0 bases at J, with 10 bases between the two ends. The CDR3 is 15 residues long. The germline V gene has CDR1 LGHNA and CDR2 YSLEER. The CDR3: CASSHRASSTDTQYF. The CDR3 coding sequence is TGCGCCAGCAGCCACCGGGCCTCTAGCACAGATACGCAGTATTTT.

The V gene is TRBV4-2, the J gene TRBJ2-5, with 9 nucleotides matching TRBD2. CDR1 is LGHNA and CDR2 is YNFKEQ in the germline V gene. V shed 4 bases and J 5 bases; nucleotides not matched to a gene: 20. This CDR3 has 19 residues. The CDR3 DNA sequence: TGTGCCAGCAGCCCAGCGAGACAGCGGGGGGACCATGTCGCGGAGACCCAGTACTTC. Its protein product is CASSPARQRGDHVAETQYF.